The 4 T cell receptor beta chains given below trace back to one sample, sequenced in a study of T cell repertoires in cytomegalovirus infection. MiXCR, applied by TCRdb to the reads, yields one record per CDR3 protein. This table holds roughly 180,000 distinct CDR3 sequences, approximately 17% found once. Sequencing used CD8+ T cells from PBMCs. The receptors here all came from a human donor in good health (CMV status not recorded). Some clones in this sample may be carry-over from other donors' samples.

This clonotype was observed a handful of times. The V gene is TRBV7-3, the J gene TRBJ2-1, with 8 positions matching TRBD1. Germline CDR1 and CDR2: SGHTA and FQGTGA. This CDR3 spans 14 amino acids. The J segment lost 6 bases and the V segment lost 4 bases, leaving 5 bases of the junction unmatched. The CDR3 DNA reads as TGTGCCAGCAGCTCCGGACAGGGAATCAATGAGCAGTTCTTC. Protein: CASSSGQGINEQFF.

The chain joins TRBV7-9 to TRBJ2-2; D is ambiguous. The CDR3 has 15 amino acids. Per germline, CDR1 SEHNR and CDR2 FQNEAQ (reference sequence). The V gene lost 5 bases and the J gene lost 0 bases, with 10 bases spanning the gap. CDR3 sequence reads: CASSPQVPNTGELFF. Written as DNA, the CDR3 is TGTGCCAGCAGCCCTCAGGTGCCGAACACCGGGGAGCTGTTTTTT. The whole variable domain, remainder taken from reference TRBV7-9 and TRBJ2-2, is DTGVSQNPRHKITKRGQNVTFRCDPISEHNRLYWYRQTLGQGPEFLTYFQNEAQLEKSRLLSDRFSAERPKGSFSTLEIQRTEQGDSAMYLCASSPQVPNTGELFFGEGSRLTVL.

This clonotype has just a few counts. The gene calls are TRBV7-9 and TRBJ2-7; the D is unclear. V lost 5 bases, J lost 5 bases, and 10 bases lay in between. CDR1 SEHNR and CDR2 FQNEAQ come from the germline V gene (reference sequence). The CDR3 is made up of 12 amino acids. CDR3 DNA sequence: TGTGCCAGCAGCCCTGGTTCGAACGAGCAGTACTTC. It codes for CASSPGSNEQYF.

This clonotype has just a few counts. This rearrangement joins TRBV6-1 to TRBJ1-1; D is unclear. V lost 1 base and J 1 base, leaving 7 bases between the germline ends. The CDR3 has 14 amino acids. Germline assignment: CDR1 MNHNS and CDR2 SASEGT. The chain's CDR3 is CASSEGAENTEAFF. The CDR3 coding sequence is TGTGCCAGCAGTGAAGGGGCGGAGAACACTGAAGCTTTCTTT.